The T cell receptor beta chain described here comes from a study of patients and donors after allogeneic stem cell transplantation. MiXCR was run by TCRdb on the RT-PCR reads, yielding one entry per CDR3 protein. Among more than 850,000 distinct CDR3 sequences listed, 15% to 20% were seen once. This clonotype has ten or more counts. Sequences were obtained from blood, either unsorted or a sorted T cell fraction (not recorded which). The sequence was obtained from a human donor who was either an allogeneic HSCT recipient or a stem cell or donor lymphocyte infusion donor (not recorded which). It is not recorded whose cells these are; they may come from a transplant donor.

The CDR3 region has the DNA TGCAGCGTTCGCGGGACAGGGCAAAATCAGCCCCAGCATTTT. The encoded protein is CSVRGTGQNQPQHF. This chain connects TRBV29-1 to TRBJ1-5; 9 nucleotides line up with TRBD1. J lost 4 bases, V lost 5 bases, and 6 bases had no gene match. Germline V gene lookup returns CDR1 SQVTM and CDR2 ANQGSEA. The CDR3 sequence is 14 residues long.